These T cell receptor beta chains were read from a single sample in a study of T-cell reconstitution after alpha-beta-depleted transplantation in children. TCRdb fed the PCR reads into MiXCR, producing one record per CDR3 protein. Of 500,000 to 750,000 distinct CDR3 sequences in the sample, 10% to 15% were seen once. The source was PBMCs, mostly from graft donor cells, collected 360 days after TCRalphabeta/CD19-depleted stem cell transplant. Every receptor here comes from a male patient between 5 and 17 years old who had a stem cell transplant for acute myeloid leukemia, so the T cells may come from the graft donor. CDR3s include the opening cysteine and the closing phenylalanine or tryptophan. The order of the fields is CDR3 length, J gene, clone size, V gene, D gene, CDR3 protein, CDR3 DNA. D genes are given only for firm matches. Size is omitted from some rows. Given values are once, few, many or a class for expanded clones.

15,TRBJ2-3,.,TRBV3-1,TRBD2,CASSQLAALTDTQYF,TGTGCCAGCAGCCAACTAGCGGCCCTAACAGATACGCAGTATTTT
17,TRBJ1-1,few,TRBV20-1,TRBD1,CSARAPGQGFMNTEAFF,TGCAGTGCTAGAGCTCCGGGACAGGGGTTCATGAACACTGAAGCTTTCTTT
16,TRBJ2-3,.,TRBV5-1,TRBD2,CASRLGLAPDGDTQYF,TGCGCCAGCAGGTTGGGACTAGCTCCGGACGGAGATACGCAGTATTTT
13,TRBJ2-5,few,TRBV5-5,.,CASSLSLKETQYF,TGTGCCAGCAGCTTAAGTCTAAAAGAGACCCAGTACTTC
16,TRBJ1-5,.,TRBV12-3/TRBV12-4,.,CASSLDHGIGNQPQHF,TGTGCCAGCAGTTTAGACCACGGTATAGGCAATCAGCCCCAGCATTTT
14,TRBJ2-7,.,TRBV29-1,TRBD2,CSVDGGGSSYEQYF,TGCAGCGTTGACGGGGGGGGTAGCTCCTACGAGCAGTACTTC
14,TRBJ2-2,many,TRBV14,.,CVSSVGGNTGELFF,TGTGTTTCGTCGGTGGGAGGAAACACCGGGGAGCTGTTTTTT
15,TRBJ2-1,many,TRBV10-3,TRBD1,CAISPPGQGANEQFF,TGTGCCATCAGCCCACCGGGACAGGGGGCGAATGAGCAGTTCTTC
13,TRBJ2-3,many,TRBV12-3/TRBV12-4,TRBD2,CASNQGLAYTQYF,TGTGCCAGCAACCAAGGACTAGCGTATACGCAGTATTTT
14,TRBJ2-7,.,TRBV7-9,.,CASSYWDFKYEQYF,TGTGCCAGCAGCTACTGGGACTTTAAGTACGAGCAGTACTTC
17,TRBJ2-3,few,TRBV24-1,TRBD1,CATSGHPTGQGWDTQYF,TGTGCCACCAGTGGCCACCCTACGGGACAGGGGTGGGATACGCAGTATTTT
14,TRBJ2-3,many,TRBV28,.,CASSSGFTTDTQYF,TGTGCCAGCAGTTCGGGATTCACCACAGATACGCAGTATTTT
11,TRBJ2-1,many,TRBV29-1,.,CSVAGLNEQFF,TGCAGCGTTGCGGGTCTCAATGAGCAGTTCTTC
16,TRBJ2-3,few,TRBV28,TRBD1,CASSTRQGGTPDTQYF,TGTGCCAGCAGTACACGACAGGGTGGGACACCAGATACGCAGTATTTT
16,TRBJ1-1,few,TRBV12-3/TRBV12-4,.,CASSLAGGPVRNEAFF,TGTGCCAGCAGTTTAGCCGGGGGCCCTGTCCGCAACGAAGCTTTCTTT
14,TRBJ2-5,few,TRBV20-1,.,CSVLRSGLGETQYF,TGCAGTGTCTTAAGATCGGGGTTGGGGGAGACCCAGTACTTC
13,TRBJ2-7,many,TRBV18,TRBD2,CASSPRSGTEQYF,TGTGCCAGCTCACCCAGGAGCGGGACCGAGCAGTACTTC
15,TRBJ2-1,.,TRBV20-1,TRBD2,CSARVRASGYNEQFF,TGCAGTGCCCGAGTCCGGGCTAGCGGTTACAATGAGCAGTTCTTC
15,TRBJ1-4,few,TRBV12-3/TRBV12-4,TRBD1,CASSLGQGVNEKLFF,TGTGCCAGCAGTTTAGGACAGGGGGTAAATGAAAAACTGTTTTTT
13,TRBJ2-7,.,TRBV7-6,.,CASSLALHYEQYF,TGTGCCAGCAGCTTAGCCCTACACTACGAGCAGTACTTC
14,TRBJ2-2,.,TRBV24-1,TRBD2,CATSTSGTPGELFF,TGTGCCACCAGTACTAGCGGGACTCCCGGGGAGCTGTTTTTT
19,TRBJ2-7,.,TRBV5-1,TRBD2,CASSLEAKGGLAGNYEQYF,TGCGCCAGCAGCTTGGAAGCGAAGGGGGGACTAGCGGGAAACTACGAGCAGTACTTC
18,TRBJ2-2,.,TRBV20-1,TRBD1,CSAREIVRDRANTGELFF,TGCAGTGCTAGAGAGATTGTCCGGGACAGGGCGAACACCGGGGAGCTGTTTTTT
10,TRBJ1-1,few,TRBV28,.,CASSYTEAFF,TGTGCCAGCAGTTACACTGAAGCTTTCTTT
18,TRBJ2-1,many,TRBV28,TRBD2,CASSLVQGIAGGPNEQFF,TGTGCCAGCAGTTTAGTGCAGGGGATAGCGGGAGGGCCTAATGAGCAGTTCTTC
14,TRBJ2-7,few,TRBV24-1,.,CATSDERPAGEQYF,TGTGCCACCAGTGATGAGAGACCGGCGGGGGAGCAGTACTTC
17,TRBJ2-1,few,TRBV7-2,TRBD2,CASSPSMTSGSLNEQFF,TGTGCCAGCAGCCCTTCGATGACTAGCGGGAGCTTGAATGAGCAGTTCTTC
13,TRBJ2-1,few,TRBV4-3,.,CASRKTTYNEQFF,TGCGCCAGCAGGAAGACGACATACAATGAGCAGTTCTTC
13,TRBJ2-7,few,TRBV20-1,TRBD1,CSARGDREYEQYF,TGCAGTGCTAGAGGCGACAGGGAGTACGAGCAGTACTTC
15,TRBJ2-5,.,TRBV11-3,TRBD1,CASSLGTAAKETQYF,TGTGCCAGCAGCCTTGGGACAGCCGCCAAAGAGACCCAGTACTTC
15,TRBJ2-1,.,TRBV7-9,TRBD1,CASSLMTGLYNEQFF,TGTGCCAGCAGCTTAATGACAGGGCTATACAATGAGCAGTTCTTC
15,TRBJ2-7,few,TRBV5-1,.,CASSLESYPIYEQYF,TGCGCCAGCAGCTTGGAGAGTTACCCTATCTACGAGCAGTACTTC
13,TRBJ1-6,.,TRBV20-1,.,CSATSASRSPLHF,TGCAGTGCCACCTCGGCGTCTCGATCACCCCTCCACTTT
14,TRBJ2-3,many,TRBV9,.,CASSVDWTTDTQYF,TGTGCCAGCAGCGTAGACTGGACGACAGATACGCAGTATTTT
16,TRBJ2-5,few,TRBV7-7,.,CASSLEGPRSQKTQYF,TGTGCTAGCAGCTTAGAGGGCCCCCGATCCCAAAAGACCCAGTACTTC
15,TRBJ2-7,many,TRBV29-1,.,CSVDIRGTVAYEQYF,TGCAGCGTTGACATTCGGGGGACAGTGGCCTACGAGCAGTACTTC
19,TRBJ2-1,few,TRBV9,.,CASSADLGSAYRSYNEQFF,TGTGCCAGCAGCGCAGACCTCGGTAGCGCCTATCGGTCCTACAATGAGCAGTTCTTC
14,TRBJ2-5,many,TRBV12-3/TRBV12-4,.,CASSLVGGRETQYF,TGTGCCAGCAGTTTAGTTGGGGGTAGGGAGACCCAGTACTTC
13,TRBJ1-5,many,TRBV29-1,.,CSVGGGLNQPQHF,TGCAGCGTTGGTGGGGGTCTGAATCAGCCCCAGCATTTT
16,TRBJ2-6,few,TRBV30,.,CAWKKTSSSGANVLTF,TGTGCCTGGAAAAAGACTTCTAGCTCTGGGGCCAACGTCCTGACTTTC
16,TRBJ2-1,.,TRBV12-5,TRBD2,CASGLIGSGAYNEQFF,TGTGCTAGTGGTTTGATCGGTAGCGGGGCCTACAATGAGCAGTTCTTC
15,TRBJ2-1,few,TRBV20-1,.,CSARGPPVVYNEQFF,TGCAGTGCTAGAGGTCCACCCGTTGTCTACAATGAGCAGTTCTTC
14,TRBJ2-2,.,TRBV25-1,.,CASRRQGGTGELFF,TGTGCCAGCAGGAGACAGGGAGGGACCGGGGAGCTGTTTTTT
15,TRBJ1-5,.,TRBV6-2/TRBV6-3,TRBD1,CASSYLRDRGQPQHF,TGTGCCAGCAGTTACCTGCGGGACAGGGGACAGCCCCAGCATTTT
14,TRBJ2-7,.,TRBV20-1,TRBD2,CSAVQRDYLYEQYF,TGCAGTGCCGTCCAAAGGGACTACCTCTACGAGCAGTACTTC
15,TRBJ2-1,few,TRBV12-3/TRBV12-4,TRBD1,CASSHDRGTTNEQFF,TGTGCCAGCAGTCATGACAGGGGGACGACCAATGAGCAGTTCTTC
15,TRBJ2-1,many,TRBV20-1,TRBD2,CSARDSSGPYNEQFF,TGCAGTGCTAGAGATTCTAGCGGGCCCTACAATGAGCAGTTCTTC
15,TRBJ2-5,.,TRBV18,.,CASSSQRQQQETQYF,TGTGCCAGCTCATCTCAGCGGCAACAGCAAGAGACCCAGTACTTC
14,TRBJ2-7,many,TRBV7-6,TRBD2,CASSSGLAGGWQYF,TGTGCCAGCAGCTCGGGACTAGCGGGAGGTTGGCAGTACTTC
15,TRBJ2-7,few,TRBV14,.,CASSFTGVLTREQYF,TGTGCCAGCAGTTTCACCGGGGTCCTTACGAGGGAGCAGTACTTC
16,TRBJ2-7,.,TRBV20-1,TRBD2,CSARDPPAGGSYEQYF,TGCAGTGCTAGAGATCCGCCAGCGGGAGGGTCCTACGAGCAGTACTTC
14,TRBJ2-7,few,TRBV7-6,.,CASSLEAVTYEQYF,TGTGCCAGCAGCTTAGAGGCAGTTACCTACGAGCAGTACTTC
13,TRBJ2-4,.,TRBV7-9,.,CASSLGTAPSRYF,TGTGCCAGCAGCTTAGGGACAGCCCCGTCGAGGTACTTC
15,TRBJ2-3,many,TRBV5-1,.,CASSLAVATLNTQYF,TGCGCCAGCAGCTTGGCGGTGGCCACCCTGAATACGCAGTATTTT
14,TRBJ2-3,many,TRBV28,.,CASSSLGGTDTQYF,TGTGCCAGCAGTTCACTAGGAGGCACAGATACGCAGTATTTT
15,TRBJ2-3,many,TRBV5-1,.,CASSSSVAPTDTQYF,TGCGCCAGCAGTTCCAGCGTGGCACCCACAGATACGCAGTATTTT
16,TRBJ1-3,many,TRBV15,.,CATSRAKGTGGNTIYF,TGTGCCACCAGTCGGGCGAAGGGGACGGGAGGAAACACCATATATTTT
10,TRBJ2-1,.,TRBV20-1,TRBD1,CSALDRVGFF,TGCAGTGCTCTAGACAGGGTTGGGTTCTTC
15,TRBJ1-1,many,TRBV28,.,CASMKGDTLNTEAFF,TGTGCCAGCATGAAGGGGGACACCCTGAACACTGAAGCTTTCTTT
15,TRBJ1-5,.,TRBV13,TRBD1,CASSTTGEDNQPQHF,TGTGCCAGCAGCACCACAGGGGAAGACAATCAGCCCCAGCATTTT